The 19 T cell receptor beta chains below all came from one sample that was sequenced in a study of T-cell reconstitution after alpha-beta-depleted transplantation in children (dated by TCRdb to 2015 to 2016). These receptors have no known antigen. This specimen's treatment or condition label, per the study, means: allogeneic hematopoietic cell transplantation with graft depleted of TCRalphabeta T cells and CD19 B cells. Points the paper makes about the study in general: Over the following months the frequencies of hyperexpanded clones went down, and after one year T-cell counts and TCRbeta diversity were mostly credited to newly produced T cells.

The library was prepared using PCR. Sequencing took place on an Illumina HiSeq 2500. TCR library preparation used molecular barcoding, with unique molecular identifiers applied to normalize quantification of the TCRbeta repertoire. TCRdb reprocessing: public reads trimmed at Q25 with fastp, clones called with MiXCR, in-frame beta chains kept. For every CDR3 protein sequence, its rows merge into one entry that carries the most common genes and DNA. The sample data list about 290,000 distinct CDR3 sequences, and around 7.1% of these were observed just once. Of the sample, about 9.1% is held by the ten largest clones. The sequencing here drew on peripheral blood, taken 360 days after TCRalphabeta/CD19-depleted stem cell transplant. Receptors originate from a female patient aged 2-9 years who had a stem cell transplant for Fanconi anemia, so the T cells may come from the graft donor.

This clonotype was counted between two and nine times. The rearrangement joins TRBV9 to TRBJ1-1; no reliable D call. The CDR3 is 14 residues long. Trimming removed 1 base at V and 6 bases at J, with 13 bases between. Per germline, CDR1 SGDLS and CDR2 YYNGEE. CDR3 DNA: TGTGCCAGCAGCGTAAACCCGCGCAGCGCTGAAGCTTTCTTT. This gives the protein CASSVNPRSAEAFF.

This clonotype was found many times. The V and J genes are TRBV9 and TRBJ2-1; 14 bases line up with TRBD2. CDR3 length equals 18 residues. Germline values: CDR1 SGDLS, CDR2 YYNGEE. The ends lost 0 bases at V and 3 bases at J; junction bases unmatched: 5. DNA of the CDR3: TGTGCCAGCAGCGTAGGACTAGCGGGAGGGCCAATCTACAATGAGCAGTTCTTC. This gives the protein CASSVGLAGGPIYNEQFF.

The V call is TRBV7-9, the J call TRBJ2-1; 9 nucleotides align to TRBD1. CDR3 length: 14 amino acids. Germline CDR1 and CDR2: SEHNR and FQNEAQ (reference sequence). With V trimmed by 5 bases and J by 5 bases, 4 bases remained unmatched. The CDR3 is CASSVDRGDNEQFF. In nucleotides, the CDR3 is TGTGCCAGCAGCGTGGACAGGGGAGACAATGAGCAGTTCTTC.

This clonotype was found many times. The chain links TRBV21-1 to TRBJ2-5; the DNA was not used to check the table's D call, TRBD2. TRBV21-1 is designated a pseudogene. There are 15 residues in the CDR3. Here the CDR3 reads CASSKPLADQETQYF. In DNA form, the CDR3 reads TGTGCCAGCAGCAAACCACTAGCAGACCAAGAGACCCAGTACTTC.

This clonotype has a count of ten or more. CDR3: CASSLTENNEQFF. CDR3 nucleotide sequence: TGTGCCAGCAGTCTTACAGAAAACAATGAGCAGTTCTTC. The chain uses TRBV27 and TRBJ2-1; D gene uncertain. The CDR3 is made up of 13 amino acids. Germline V gene sequence: CDR1 MNHEY, CDR2 SMNVEV (reference sequence). V dropped 5 bases and J dropped 5 bases, with 10 bases sitting between them.

This clonotype has ten or more counts. V usage is TRBV5-1 and J usage is TRBJ1-2; no firm D call. Germline-derived CDR1 and CDR2 are SGHRS and YFSETQ. The CDR3 length is 14 residues. Trimming left V 1 base short and J 8 bases short, with 15 bases between. The CDR3 DNA follows: TGCGCCAGCAGCTTGTATCCGGGTTCCGGGGGCTACACCTTC. As protein: CASSLYPGSGGYTF.

The table lists this clonotype with many counts. The V call is TRBV29-1, the J call TRBJ2-1, with a possible D match to TRBD2 (6 bases). CDR3 length: 14 residues. V was trimmed by 6 bases and J by 4 bases, leaving 16 bases between them. The V gene's germline CDR1 is SQVTM and CDR2 ANQGSEA. This CDR3 is CSVERAILYNEQFF. The DNA of the CDR3 is TGCAGCGTGGAGCGGGCCATCCTTTACAATGAGCAGTTCTTC.

This clonotype was detected many times. V and J are TRBV20-1 and TRBJ1-5; D might be TRBD1 (6 bases). This CDR3 contains 14 residues. The V gene lost 2 bases and the J gene lost 5 bases, with 13 bases spanning the gap. Per the germline V gene, CDR1 is DFQATT and CDR2 is SNEGSKA (reference sequence). This CDR3 is CSARSGTRYQPQHF. The DNA of the CDR3 is TGCAGTGCTAGATCGGGGACACGATATCAGCCCCAGCATTTT.

There are many counts of this clonotype. V gene TRBV7-3 combines with J gene TRBJ2-3; D is possibly TRBD2 (5 bases). The germline V gene encodes CDR1 SGHTA and CDR2 FQGTGA. This CDR3 spans 18 amino acids. The V and J ends lost 6 bases and 3 bases respectively, with 25 bases between them. DNA of the CDR3: TGTGCCAGCAGTCGAACGGCCCCTAGCCTTCGTAATACAGATACGCAGTATTTT. This gives the protein CASSRTAPSLRNTDTQYF.

This clonotype was found many times. The chain employs TRBV20-1 and TRBJ2-7, with a tentative D call TRBD2 (6 bases). This CDR3 has 17 residues. Trimming took 6 bases from V and 2 from J, leaving 26 bases between them. Germline V gene sequence: CDR1 DFQATT, CDR2 SNEGSKA (reference sequence). The CDR3 region is CSAPDGRYSGNTYEQYF. CDR3 nucleotide sequence: TGCAGTGCCCCAGATGGGAGGTATAGCGGTAACACCTACGAGCAGTACTTC.

This clonotype occurred many times. This chain connects TRBV12-3 or TRBV12-4 to TRBJ1-2; a weak D match, TRBD1 (6 bases). This CDR3 contains 11 residues. V was trimmed by 6 bases and J by 8 bases, leaving 10 bases between them. The CDR3 nucleotides are TGTGCCAGCAGCCTCAGGGGAGGCTACACCTTC. The encoded protein is CASSLRGGYTF.

Many counts were recorded for this clonotype. The chain recombines TRBV12-3 or TRBV12-4 with TRBJ2-7; 10 nucleotides agree with TRBD2. The CDR3 extends over 15 amino acids. The V gene end was trimmed by 1 base and the J gene end by 5 bases; junction bases not matched to a gene: 5. The CDR3 nucleotides are TGTGCCAGCAGTTTAGAGCGGGGGGGCTTACACGAGCAGTACTTC. The encoded protein is CASSLERGGLHEQYF.

The genes are TRBV24-1 and TRBJ1-5; tentatively, D is TRBD1 (6 bases). V lost 4 bases and J 7 bases, leaving 19 bases between the germline ends. The CDR3 spans 16 residues. CDR1 and CDR2 (germline): KGHDR, SFDVKD. For the CDR3, the DNA is TGTGCCACCAGTGACCAGGGGACCGGCCTGGGACAGCCCCAGCATTTT. The encoded protein is CATSDQGTGLGQPQHF.

This rearrangement joins TRBV3-1 to TRBJ1-6; TRBD1 agrees at 8 bases. The CDR3 covers 14 residues. Germline CDR1 LGHDT, CDR2 YNNKEL (reference sequence). Trimming at V came to 4 bases and at J to 7 bases, leaving 3 bases not matched to a gene. The CDR3, as DNA: TGTGCCAGCAGCCGGACAGGGCCCAATTCACCCCTCCACTTT. Amino acid sequence: CASSRTGPNSPLHF. Complete variable domain (other parts from reference TRBV3-1 and TRBJ1-6): DTAVSQTPKYLVTQMGNDKSIKCEQNLGHDTMYWYKQDSKKFLKIMFSYNNKELIINETVPNRFSPKSPDKAHLNLHINSLELGDSAVYFCASSRTGPNSPLHFGNGTRLTVT.

This clonotype was observed a handful of times. The chain links TRBV4-1 to TRBJ2-1, with D possibly being TRBD1 (6 bases). The V and J ends lost 3 bases and 0 bases respectively, with 12 bases between them. Per germline, CDR1 MGHRA and CDR2 YSYEKL. This CDR3 has 16 residues. CDR3 amino acids: CASSHYGQFSYNEQFF. Here the CDR3 DNA reads TGCGCCAGCAGCCATTACGGACAGTTCTCCTACAATGAGCAGTTCTTC.

This clonotype occurred a few times. The chain joins TRBV10-3 to TRBJ2-1; 11 bases align to TRBD2. This CDR3 spans 16 amino acids. CDR1 ENHRY and CDR2 SYGVKD come from the germline V gene. The ends lost 2 bases at V and 7 bases at J; junction bases unmatched: 7. CDR3 residues: CAISEPSSGRRNEQFF. The CDR3 nucleotides read TGTGCCATCAGTGAGCCTTCTAGCGGGAGGAGGAATGAGCAGTTCTTC.

This chain links TRBV7-6 with TRBJ1-3; D gene unclear. Trimming took 5 bases from V and 0 from J, leaving 11 bases between them. The germline V gene has CDR1 SGHVS and CDR2 FNYEAQ. This CDR3 spans 15 amino acids. This CDR3 is CASSPSPGSGNTIYF. In DNA form, the CDR3 reads TGTGCCAGCAGCCCGAGCCCGGGCTCTGGAAACACCATATATTTT.

This clonotype was observed at least ten times. The gene calls are TRBV7-9 and TRBJ2-3, with unresolved D. Germline CDR1 reads SEHNR; CDR2 reads FQNEAQ (reference sequence). Trimming took 1 base from V and 2 from J, leaving 13 bases between them. This CDR3 has 16 residues. The CDR3 DNA sequence: TGTGCCAGCAGCTTAGACATCGCGGCTAACACAGATACGCAGTATTTT. Translated: CASSLDIAANTDTQYF.

This clonotype showed up many times. The rearrangement links TRBV20-1 to TRBJ2-1; D unresolved. CDR3 length equals 15 residues. V dropped 0 bases and J dropped 0 bases, with 9 bases sitting between them. CDR1 DFQATT and CDR2 SNEGSKA come from the germline V gene (reference sequence). CDR3 nucleotide sequence: TGCAGTGCTAGAGAGCCGCGGAGCTCCTACAATGAGCAGTTCTTC. Amino acids: CSAREPRSSYNEQFF.